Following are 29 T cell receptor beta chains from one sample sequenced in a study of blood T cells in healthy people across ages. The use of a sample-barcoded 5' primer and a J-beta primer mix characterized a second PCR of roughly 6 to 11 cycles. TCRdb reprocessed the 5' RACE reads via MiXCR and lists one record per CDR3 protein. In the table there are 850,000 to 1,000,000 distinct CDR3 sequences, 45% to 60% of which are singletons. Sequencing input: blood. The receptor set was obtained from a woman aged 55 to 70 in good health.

The CDR3 protein is CASGQANISPLHF. The CDR3 nucleotides read TGCGCCAGCGGACAGGCCAATATTTCACCCCTCCACTTT. This chain connects TRBV10-1 to TRBJ1-6; 7 bases agree with TRBD1. Germline V lookup: CDR1 WNHNN, CDR2 SYGVQD (reference sequence). The CDR3 contains 13 residues. V lost 8 bases to trimming and J lost 9 bases; unmatched junction nucleotides: 7.

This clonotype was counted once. CDR3 in amino acids: CASSFSQGETEAFF. The CDR3 DNA is TGCGCCAGCAGCTTTTCTCAGGGCGAGACTGAAGCTTTCTTT. The chain carries TRBV5-1 and TRBJ1-1, with D perhaps matching TRBD1 (5 bases). Germline V lookup: CDR1 SGHRS, CDR2 YFSETQ. This CDR3 contains 14 residues. V was cut by 2 bases and J by 5 bases, with 13 bases left in between.

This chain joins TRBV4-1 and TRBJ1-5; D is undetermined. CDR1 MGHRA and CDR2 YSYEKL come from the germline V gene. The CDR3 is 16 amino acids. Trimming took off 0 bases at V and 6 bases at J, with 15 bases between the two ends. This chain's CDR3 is CASSQEASAFGQPQHF. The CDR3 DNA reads TGCGCCAGCAGCCAAGAAGCTTCGGCTTTCGGTCAGCCCCAGCATTTT.

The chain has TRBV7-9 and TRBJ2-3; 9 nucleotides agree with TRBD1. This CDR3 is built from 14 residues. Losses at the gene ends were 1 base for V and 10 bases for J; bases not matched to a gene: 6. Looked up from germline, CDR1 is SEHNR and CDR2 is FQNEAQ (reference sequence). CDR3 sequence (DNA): TGTGCCAGCAGCTTAGAGGACAGGGGACCGGCGCAGTATTTT. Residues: CASSLEDRGPAQYF.

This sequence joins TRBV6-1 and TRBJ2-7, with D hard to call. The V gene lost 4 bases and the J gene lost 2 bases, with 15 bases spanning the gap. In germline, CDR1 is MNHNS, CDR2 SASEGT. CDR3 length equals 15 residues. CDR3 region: CASSVRPGSPYEQYF. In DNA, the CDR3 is TGTGCCAGCAGTGTAAGACCAGGTTCCCCCTACGAGCAGTACTTC.

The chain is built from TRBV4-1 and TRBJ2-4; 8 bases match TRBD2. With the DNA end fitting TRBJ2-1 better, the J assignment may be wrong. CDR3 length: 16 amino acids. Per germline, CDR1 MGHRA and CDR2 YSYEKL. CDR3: CASSRKGSSGGGEQFF. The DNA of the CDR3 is TGCGCCAGCAGCCGAAAAGGATCGTCCGGGGGGGGTGAGCAGTTCTTC.

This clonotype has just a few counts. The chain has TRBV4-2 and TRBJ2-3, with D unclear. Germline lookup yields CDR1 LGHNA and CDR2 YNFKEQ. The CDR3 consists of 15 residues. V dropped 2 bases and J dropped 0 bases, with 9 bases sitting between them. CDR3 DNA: TGTGCCAGCAGCCAACTTCACTCCAGCACAGATACGCAGTATTTT. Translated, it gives CASSQLHSSTDTQYF.

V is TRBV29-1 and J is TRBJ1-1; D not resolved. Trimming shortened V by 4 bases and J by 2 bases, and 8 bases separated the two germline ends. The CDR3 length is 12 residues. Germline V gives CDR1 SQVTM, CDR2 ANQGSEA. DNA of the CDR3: TGCAGCGTTGCTAACAGTAACACTGAAGCTTTCTTT. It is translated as CSVANSNTEAFF.

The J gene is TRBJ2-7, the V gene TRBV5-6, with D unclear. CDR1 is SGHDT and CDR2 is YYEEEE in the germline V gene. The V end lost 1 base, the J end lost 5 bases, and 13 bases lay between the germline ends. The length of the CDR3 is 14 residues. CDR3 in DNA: TGTGCCAGCAGCTTGACAGCAGCGCCTAACGAGCAGTACTTC. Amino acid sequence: CASSLTAAPNEQYF.

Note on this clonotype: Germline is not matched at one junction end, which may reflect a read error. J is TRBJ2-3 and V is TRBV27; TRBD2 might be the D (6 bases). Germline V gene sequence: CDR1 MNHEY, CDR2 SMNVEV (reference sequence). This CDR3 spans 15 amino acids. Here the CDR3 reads CSSSFAGISTDTQYF. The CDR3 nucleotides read TGTTCCAGCAGTTTTGCGGGAATTAGCACAGATACGCAGTATTTT.

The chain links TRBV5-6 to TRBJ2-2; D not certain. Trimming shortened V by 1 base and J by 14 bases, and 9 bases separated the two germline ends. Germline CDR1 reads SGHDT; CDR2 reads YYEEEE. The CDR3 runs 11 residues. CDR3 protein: CASSLLTDLFF. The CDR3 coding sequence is TGTGCCAGCAGCTTGTTGACCGATCTGTTTTTT.

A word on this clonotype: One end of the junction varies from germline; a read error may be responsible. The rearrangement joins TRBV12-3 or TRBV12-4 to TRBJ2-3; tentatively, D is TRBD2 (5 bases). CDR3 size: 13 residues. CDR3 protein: CAGSLVRGDTQYF. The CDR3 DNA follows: TGTGCCGGCAGTTTAGTACGGGGAGATACGCAGTATTTT.

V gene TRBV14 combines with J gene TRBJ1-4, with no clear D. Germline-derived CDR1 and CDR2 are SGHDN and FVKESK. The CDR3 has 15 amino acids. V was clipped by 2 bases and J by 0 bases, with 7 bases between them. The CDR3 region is CASSQQQTTNEKLFF. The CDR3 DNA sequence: TGTGCCAGCAGCCAACAGCAAACAACTAATGAAAAACTGTTTTTT.

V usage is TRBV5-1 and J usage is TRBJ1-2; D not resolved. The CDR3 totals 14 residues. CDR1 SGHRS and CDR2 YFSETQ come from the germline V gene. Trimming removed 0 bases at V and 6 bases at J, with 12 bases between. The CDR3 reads CASSLVVEKNGYTF. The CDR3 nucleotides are TGCGCCAGCAGCTTGGTGGTGGAAAAAAATGGCTACACCTTC.

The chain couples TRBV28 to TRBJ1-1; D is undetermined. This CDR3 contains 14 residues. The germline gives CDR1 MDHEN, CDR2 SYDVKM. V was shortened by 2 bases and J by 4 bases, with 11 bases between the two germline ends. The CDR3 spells CASSLALESTEAFF. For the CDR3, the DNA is TGTGCCAGCAGTTTAGCCCTTGAGAGCACTGAAGCTTTCTTT.

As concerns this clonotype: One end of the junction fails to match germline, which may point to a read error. Here the CDR3 DNA reads TGCGCCAGCAGCGAAGGACTCCAAGAGACCCGGTACTTC. Protein product: CASSEGLQETRYF. The chain couples TRBV10-1 to TRBJ2-5, with D maybe TRBD2 (5 bases). Germline V gene sequence: CDR1 WNHNN, CDR2 SYGVQD (reference sequence). The CDR3 runs 13 residues.

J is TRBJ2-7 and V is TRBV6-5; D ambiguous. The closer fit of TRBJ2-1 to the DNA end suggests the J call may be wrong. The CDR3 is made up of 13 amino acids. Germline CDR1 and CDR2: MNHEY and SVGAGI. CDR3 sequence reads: CASSYSWPNEQFF. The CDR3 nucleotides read TGTGCCAGCAGTTACTCCTGGCCCAATGAGCAGTTCTTC.

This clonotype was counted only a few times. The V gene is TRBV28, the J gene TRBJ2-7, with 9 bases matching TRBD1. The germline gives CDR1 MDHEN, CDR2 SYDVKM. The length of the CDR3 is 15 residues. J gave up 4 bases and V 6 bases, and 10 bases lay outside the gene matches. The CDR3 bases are TGTGCCAGCAGAGGCCTCCGGGACAGGGCTTACGAGCAGTACTTC. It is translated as CASRGLRDRAYEQYF.

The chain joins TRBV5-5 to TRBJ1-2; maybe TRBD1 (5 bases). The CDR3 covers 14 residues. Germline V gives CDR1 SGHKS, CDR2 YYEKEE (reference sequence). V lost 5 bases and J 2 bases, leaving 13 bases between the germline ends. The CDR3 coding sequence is TGTGCCAGCAGTCCGAGTTGGGGGAACTATGGCTACACCTTC. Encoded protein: CASSPSWGNYGYTF.

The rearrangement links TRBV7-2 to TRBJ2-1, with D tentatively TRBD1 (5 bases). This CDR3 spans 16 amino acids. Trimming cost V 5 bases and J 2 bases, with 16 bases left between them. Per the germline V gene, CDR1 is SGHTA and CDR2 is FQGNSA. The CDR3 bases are TGTGCCAGCAGCGGACCCTTAGGGGCCGCCTACAATGAGCAGTTCTTC. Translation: CASSGPLGAAYNEQFF.

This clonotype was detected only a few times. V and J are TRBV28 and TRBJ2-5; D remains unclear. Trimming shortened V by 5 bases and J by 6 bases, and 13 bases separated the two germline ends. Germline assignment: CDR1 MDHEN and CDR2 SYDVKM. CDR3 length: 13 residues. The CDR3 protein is CASSQAGWKTQYF. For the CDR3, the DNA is TGTGCCAGCAGTCAGGCAGGCTGGAAGACCCAGTACTTC.

The CDR3 bases are TGCGCCAGCAGCCAAGGGCAGGCCCCAGAGACCCAGTACTTC. Translating it yields CASSQGQAPETQYF. The genes are TRBV4-3 and TRBJ2-7; D ambiguous. The tail of the sequence fits TRBJ2-5 better, so the J call may be wrong. This CDR3 has 14 amino acids. Germline loops: CDR1 LGHNA, CDR2 YSLEER.

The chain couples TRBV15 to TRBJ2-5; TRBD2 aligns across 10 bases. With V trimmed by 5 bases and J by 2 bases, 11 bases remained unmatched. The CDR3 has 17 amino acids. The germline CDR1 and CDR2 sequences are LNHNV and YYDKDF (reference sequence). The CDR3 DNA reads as TGTGCCACCAGCGTCGACTCGGGACTAGCGAAACAAGAGACCCAGTACTTC. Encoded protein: CATSVDSGLAKQETQYF.

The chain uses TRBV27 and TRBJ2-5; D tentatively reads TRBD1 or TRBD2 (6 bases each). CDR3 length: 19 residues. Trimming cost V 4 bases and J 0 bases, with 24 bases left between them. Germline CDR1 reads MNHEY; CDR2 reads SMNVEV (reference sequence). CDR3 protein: CASSSPAKGGDLYQETQYF. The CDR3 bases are TGTGCCAGCAGTTCCCCGGCGAAGGGGGGAGACTTGTACCAAGAGACCCAGTACTTC.

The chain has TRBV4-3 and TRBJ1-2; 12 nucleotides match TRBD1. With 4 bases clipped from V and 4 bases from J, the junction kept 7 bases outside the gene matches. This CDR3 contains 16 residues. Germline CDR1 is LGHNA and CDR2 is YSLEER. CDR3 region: CASSRDRGRGAYGYTF. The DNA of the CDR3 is TGCGCCAGCAGCCGGGACAGGGGGCGCGGGGCCTATGGCTACACCTTC.

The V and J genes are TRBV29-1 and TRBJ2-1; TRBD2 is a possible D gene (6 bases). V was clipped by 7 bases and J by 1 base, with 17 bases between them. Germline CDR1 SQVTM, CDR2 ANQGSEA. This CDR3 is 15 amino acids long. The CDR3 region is CSALGGERSYNEQFF. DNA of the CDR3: TGCAGCGCCCTTGGAGGGGAGAGGTCCTACAATGAGCAGTTCTTC.

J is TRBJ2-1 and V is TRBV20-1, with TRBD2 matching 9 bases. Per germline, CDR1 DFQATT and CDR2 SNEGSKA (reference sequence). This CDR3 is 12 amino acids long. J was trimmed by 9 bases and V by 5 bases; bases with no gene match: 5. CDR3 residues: CSALAGYFEQFF. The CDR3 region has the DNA TGCAGTGCTCTAGCGGGATATTTTGAGCAGTTCTTC.

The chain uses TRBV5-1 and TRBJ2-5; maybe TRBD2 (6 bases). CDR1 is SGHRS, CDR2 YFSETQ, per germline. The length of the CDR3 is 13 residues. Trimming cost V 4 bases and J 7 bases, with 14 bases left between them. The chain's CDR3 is CASSGGTSSTQYF. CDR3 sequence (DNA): TGCGCCAGCAGCGGCGGGACCTCTTCGACCCAGTACTTC.

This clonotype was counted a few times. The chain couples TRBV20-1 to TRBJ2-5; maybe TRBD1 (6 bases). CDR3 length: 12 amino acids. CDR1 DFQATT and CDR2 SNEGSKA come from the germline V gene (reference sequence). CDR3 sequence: CGSWDKQETQYF. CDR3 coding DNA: TGCGGATCGTGGGACAAACAAGAGACCCAGTACTTC.